Listed below are T cell receptor beta chains from one sample, sequenced in a study of beta chain features in type 1 diabetes. Sequenced by immunoSEQ multiplex PCR; TCRdb stores in-frame clones only, minus some. The sample lists approximately 380,000 clones; around 15% were seen once. The sample consisted of naive CD4+ T cells from blood. The receptors come from a woman aged 18-35 years in good health. Both conserved end residues are part of each CDR3. The D gene is left open where the match is weak. Some rows have no size entry. The others give once, few or many, or a class for an expanded clone.

j_gene: TRBJ1-5
d_gene: -
abundance: -
v_gene: TRBV19
CDR3nt: TGTGCCAGTAGTAGGGTTGCGGGGCAGCCCCAGCATTTT
CDR3aa: CASSRVAGQPQHF

j_gene: TRBJ2-2
d_gene: -
abundance: -
v_gene: TRBV19
CDR3nt: TGTGCCAGTAGTCCCCGACAGGCCCACGGGGAGCTGTTTTTT
CDR3aa: CASSPRQAHGELFF

j_gene: TRBJ2-7
d_gene: -
abundance: few
v_gene: TRBV30
CDR3nt: TGTGCCTGGAGTGGGGTCGCGGAGTATGAGCAGTACTTC
CDR3aa: CAWSGVAEYEQYF

j_gene: TRBJ1-1
d_gene: TRBD1
abundance: few
v_gene: TRBV11-2
CDR3nt: TGTGCCAGCAGCCTAGGACAGGGCGGCACTGAAGCTTTCTTT
CDR3aa: CASSLGQGGTEAFF

j_gene: TRBJ2-5
d_gene: -
abundance: once
v_gene: TRBV25-1
CDR3nt: TGTGCCAGCAATGGCCCTCAAGAGACCCAGTACTTC
CDR3aa: CASNGPQETQYF

j_gene: TRBJ2-6
d_gene: -
abundance: few
v_gene: TRBV9
CDR3nt: TGTGCCAGCAGGAGGGGGGGGACCGGGGCCAACGTCCTGACTTTC
CDR3aa: CASRRGGTGANVLTF

j_gene: TRBJ2-1
d_gene: -
abundance: -
v_gene: TRBV12-5
CDR3nt: TGTGCTAGTGGTTTGGTATTAGGAGGGCGCATCGACAATGAGCAGTTCTTC
CDR3aa: CASGLVLGGRIDNEQFF

j_gene: TRBJ1-4
d_gene: -
abundance: -
v_gene: TRBV30
CDR3nt: TGTGCCTGGAGGCCGGGGCCCGGAGGGAGAAAACTGTTTTTT
CDR3aa: CAWRPGPGGRKLFF

j_gene: TRBJ1-4
d_gene: TRBD1
abundance: -
v_gene: TRBV5-4
CDR3nt: TGTGCCAGCAGCACACGGTACCGGGACAGGGGCGAAAAACTGTTTTTT
CDR3aa: CASSTRYRDRGEKLFF

j_gene: TRBJ2-7
d_gene: -
abundance: few
v_gene: TRBV7-9
CDR3nt: TGTGCCAGCAGCCAATACCGACAGGTCTCCTACGAGCAGTACTTC
CDR3aa: CASSQYRQVSYEQYF

j_gene: TRBJ2-2
d_gene: -
abundance: few
v_gene: TRBV11-1
CDR3nt: TGTGCCAGCAGCTTACGAGTCGGCGGGGAGCTGTTTTTT
CDR3aa: CASSLRVGGELFF

j_gene: TRBJ2-1
d_gene: TRBD1
abundance: few
v_gene: TRBV30
CDR3nt: TGTGCCTGGGGACAGGGTTTCCACAATGAGCAGTTCTTC
CDR3aa: CAWGQGFHNEQFF

j_gene: TRBJ2-3
d_gene: TRBD1
abundance: few
v_gene: TRBV7-9
CDR3nt: TGTGCAGCAGTGGACAGGGGAGGCACAGATACGCAGTATTTT
CDR3aa: CAAVDRGGTDTQYF

j_gene: TRBJ2-7
d_gene: TRBD1
abundance: few
v_gene: TRBV25-1
CDR3nt: TGTGCCAGCAGTGAGTCTGGGACAGGGATGTACGAGCAGTACTTC
CDR3aa: CASSESGTGMYEQYF

j_gene: TRBJ2-6
d_gene: -
abundance: few
v_gene: TRBV5-1
CDR3nt: TGCGCCAGCAGCTTGGGAGGCCCTGGGGCCAACGTCCTGACTTTC
CDR3aa: CASSLGGPGANVLTF

j_gene: TRBJ2-1
d_gene: -
abundance: -
v_gene: TRBV5-1
CDR3nt: TGCGCCAGCAGTCCCAGGGGAATCACGGCAAATGAGCAGTTCTTC
CDR3aa: CASSPRGITANEQFF

j_gene: TRBJ2-3
d_gene: TRBD2
abundance: few
v_gene: TRBV10-3
CDR3nt: TGTGCCATCAGTGAGTCGACCAGCGGGAGACCAGATACGCAGTATTTT
CDR3aa: CAISESTSGRPDTQYF

j_gene: TRBJ1-1
d_gene: TRBD1
abundance: -
v_gene: TRBV28
CDR3nt: TGTGCCAGCAGCATCATCCCAGGGGGAGCTGAAGCTTTCTTT
CDR3aa: CASSIIPGGAEAFF

j_gene: TRBJ2-5
d_gene: -
abundance: -
v_gene: TRBV21-1
CDR3nt: TGTGCCAGCAGCAAAACCCCCAGGGACAGCCGATTCCTTACAGGGACCCAGTACTTC
CDR3aa: CASSKTPRDSRFLTGTQYF

j_gene: TRBJ2-3
d_gene: -
abundance: -
v_gene: TRBV9
CDR3nt: TGTGCCAGCAGCCTCGTAGACCCCGGGGTCGATACGCAGTATTTT
CDR3aa: CASSLVDPGVDTQYF

j_gene: TRBJ1-2
d_gene: -
abundance: few
v_gene: TRBV7-9
CDR3nt: TGTGCCAGCAGTTTAGAAGGACAACCCACCTTC
CDR3aa: CASSLEGQPTF

j_gene: TRBJ1-1
d_gene: TRBD1
abundance: -
v_gene: TRBV4-2
CDR3nt: TGTGCCAGCAGCGAACAGGGGGCTACAGCTTTCTTT
CDR3aa: CASSEQGATAFF

j_gene: TRBJ1-1
d_gene: -
abundance: -
v_gene: TRBV28
CDR3nt: TGTGCCAGCAGTTTTGGGGCCATGAACACTGAAGCTTTCTTT
CDR3aa: CASSFGAMNTEAFF

j_gene: TRBJ2-2
d_gene: TRBD2
abundance: few
v_gene: TRBV6-4
CDR3nt: TGTGCCAGCAGTGACCGGCCTAGCGGGGCCGGGGAGCTGTTTTTT
CDR3aa: CASSDRPSGAGELFF

j_gene: TRBJ1-2
d_gene: TRBD1
abundance: few
v_gene: TRBV5-1
CDR3nt: TGCGCCAGCAGCTTCGGGACAGATACTGCTATTGATGGCTACACCTTC
CDR3aa: CASSFGTDTAIDGYTF

j_gene: TRBJ1-1
d_gene: -
abundance: few
v_gene: TRBV28
CDR3nt: TGTGCCAGCAGCAGTTACACTGAAGCTTTCTTT
CDR3aa: CASSSYTEAFF

j_gene: TRBJ1-1
d_gene: -
abundance: -
v_gene: TRBV5-1
CDR3nt: TGCGCCAGCAGCTTGGTATCGGGAAACACTGAAGCTTTCTTT
CDR3aa: CASSLVSGNTEAFF

j_gene: TRBJ1-2
d_gene: -
abundance: few
v_gene: TRBV28
CDR3nt: TGTGCCAGCAGTTTCAGTCCCTATGGCTACACCTTC
CDR3aa: CASSFSPYGYTF

j_gene: TRBJ2-7
d_gene: TRBD2
abundance: -
v_gene: TRBV28
CDR3nt: TGTGCCAGCAGTATTCCGGGACTAGGGACCTACGAGCAGTACTTC
CDR3aa: CASSIPGLGTYEQYF

j_gene: TRBJ2-2
d_gene: -
abundance: -
v_gene: TRBV29-1
CDR3nt: TGCAGCGTTGATAGGGAGGGGGAGCTGTTTTTT
CDR3aa: CSVDREGELFF

j_gene: TRBJ1-2
d_gene: -
abundance: -
v_gene: TRBV19
CDR3nt: TGTGCCAGTAGCTTTTGGGCCTTGGAACGTGGCTACACCTTC
CDR3aa: CASSFWALERGYTF

j_gene: TRBJ1-5
d_gene: -
abundance: -
v_gene: TRBV27
CDR3nt: TGTGCCAGCAGTTTATCGGAGGGACTTCAGCCCCAGCATTTT
CDR3aa: CASSLSEGLQPQHF

j_gene: TRBJ1-2
d_gene: -
abundance: few
v_gene: TRBV28
CDR3nt: TGTGCCAGCAGTTTGGGAGGTTATGGCTACACCTTC
CDR3aa: CASSLGGYGYTF

j_gene: TRBJ1-1
d_gene: -
abundance: few
v_gene: TRBV29-1
CDR3nt: TGCAGCGTTCTCTATACTGAAGCTTTCTTT
CDR3aa: CSVLYTEAFF

j_gene: TRBJ1-5
d_gene: -
abundance: -
v_gene: TRBV7-2
CDR3nt: TGTGCCAGCAGCGCGTTGTATAGCAATCAGCCCCAGCATTTT
CDR3aa: CASSALYSNQPQHF

j_gene: TRBJ2-1
d_gene: TRBD2
abundance: few
v_gene: TRBV2
CDR3nt: TGTGCCAGCAGTGAGGAGCGGGAGGCCCTGTTCTTC
CDR3aa: CASSEEREALFF

j_gene: TRBJ1-2
d_gene: -
abundance: -
v_gene: TRBV29-1
CDR3nt: TGCAGCGTTGAATCAGGGCCCTATGGCTACACCTTC
CDR3aa: CSVESGPYGYTF

j_gene: TRBJ2-7
d_gene: -
abundance: few
v_gene: TRBV28
CDR3nt: TGTGCCAGCAGTTTAACGTCACCTACGTTCTACGAGCAGTACTTC
CDR3aa: CASSLTSPTFYEQYF

j_gene: TRBJ1-1
d_gene: -
abundance: -
v_gene: TRBV30
CDR3nt: TGTGCCTGGACACTTATACAGGGATACACTGAAGCTTTCTTT
CDR3aa: CAWTLIQGYTEAFF

j_gene: TRBJ2-3
d_gene: TRBD2
abundance: -
v_gene: TRBV29-1
CDR3nt: TGCAGCGTTGAACGGGGGGGCCTCGATACGCAGTATTTT
CDR3aa: CSVERGGLDTQYF

j_gene: TRBJ1-5
d_gene: TRBD1
abundance: few
v_gene: TRBV30
CDR3nt: TGTGCCTGGAGTGTGGGACAGAATCAGCCCCAGCATTTT
CDR3aa: CAWSVGQNQPQHF

j_gene: TRBJ2-3
d_gene: -
abundance: -
v_gene: TRBV30
CDR3nt: TGTGCCTGGAGTGTAGCGCGGGCAGATACGCAGTATTTT
CDR3aa: CAWSVARADTQYF

j_gene: TRBJ2-7
d_gene: TRBD2
abundance: few
v_gene: TRBV30
CDR3nt: TGTGCCTATGTTGGGACTAGCGGGGACCGGAGCTCCTACGAGCAGTACTTC
CDR3aa: CAYVGTSGDRSSYEQYF

j_gene: TRBJ2-7
d_gene: TRBD1
abundance: few
v_gene: TRBV7-9
CDR3nt: TGTGCCAGCAGCCCTGGACAGGGGGTTCGTGGGCAGTACTTC
CDR3aa: CASSPGQGVRGQYF

j_gene: TRBJ2-7
d_gene: TRBD2
abundance: -
v_gene: TRBV11-2
CDR3nt: TGTGCCAGCTCCCGTGGCGGGAGCTACGAGCAGTACTTC
CDR3aa: CASSRGGSYEQYF

j_gene: TRBJ2-2
d_gene: TRBD2
abundance: -
v_gene: TRBV7-9
CDR3nt: TGTGCCAGCAGCACGGGACTAGCGCCCACCGGGGAGCTGTTTTTT
CDR3aa: CASSTGLAPTGELFF

j_gene: TRBJ2-3
d_gene: TRBD2
abundance: few
v_gene: TRBV15
CDR3nt: TGTGCCACCAGCAGAGCGGGGGGTTGGGCAGATACGCAGTATTTT
CDR3aa: CATSRAGGWADTQYF

j_gene: TRBJ2-7
d_gene: TRBD2
abundance: few
v_gene: TRBV5-1
CDR3nt: TGCGCCAGCAGCTTGTCTCCGGGAGGGAACGACGAGCAGTACTTC
CDR3aa: CASSLSPGGNDEQYF

j_gene: TRBJ2-2
d_gene: -
abundance: -
v_gene: TRBV15
CDR3nt: TGTGCCACCGGCACAGGGATAGGATACACCGGGGAGCTGTTTTTT
CDR3aa: CATGTGIGYTGELFF

j_gene: TRBJ2-4
d_gene: -
abundance: -
v_gene: TRBV6-5
CDR3nt: TGTGCCAGCAGTTACGGGGCAGACCCACGGGGGAACATTCAGTACTTC
CDR3aa: CASSYGADPRGNIQYF

j_gene: TRBJ2-1
d_gene: -
abundance: few
v_gene: TRBV18
CDR3nt: TGTGCCAGCTCACCTCCCCCGGGTAATGAGCAGTTCTTC
CDR3aa: CASSPPPGNEQFF